The 30 T cell receptor beta chains listed next were all sequenced from one sample in a study of regulatory T cells in long-lasting Graves disease. The time point is: newly diagnosed GD, antithyroid drugs for less than 3 months. The TCR library was made from RNA that had been extracted from PBMCs in TRIzol. Investigators prepared the TCR beta libraries by applying iRepertoire HTBI primers and Arm-PCR of CDR3 regions. TCRdb fed the multiplex PCR reads into MiXCR, producing one record per CDR3 protein. The table includes about 200,000 distinct CDR3 sequences, around 17% detected once. Sequencing was performed on peripheral blood mononuclear cells (PBMCs), taken at new diagnosis, from a patient treated with antithyroid drugs. The receptors were gathered from a female donor with Graves disease.

This clonotype was picked up many times. V gene TRBV28 combines with J gene TRBJ2-5, with D perhaps matching TRBD1 (6 bases). This CDR3 is 13 amino acids long. Germline V gene lookup returns CDR1 MDHEN and CDR2 SYDVKM. V was trimmed by 3 bases and J by 5 bases, leaving 10 bases between them. The CDR3 region is CASSFQGSETQYF. The CDR3 region has the DNA TGTGCCAGCAGTTTTCAGGGGTCGGAGACCCAGTACTTC.

As regards this clonotype: This sequence may be a read error, since a much larger clone differs from it by one base. V is TRBV7-9 and J is TRBJ2-1; 8 positions match TRBD2. Germline-derived CDR1 and CDR2 are SEHNR and FQNEAQ (reference sequence). With 5 bases clipped from V and 5 bases from J, the junction kept 8 bases outside the gene matches. This CDR3 has 15 amino acids. DNA for the CDR3: TGTGCCAGCAGCCCTCACCCGGGACTAGACAATGAGCAGTTCTTC. Its protein is CASSPHPGLDNEQFF. The full variable domain, in which reference TRBV7-9 and TRBJ2-1 provide the parts outside the CDR3, is DTGVSQNPRHKITKRGQNVTFRCDPISEHNRLYWYRQTLGQGPEFLTYFQNEAQLEKSRLLSDRFSAERPKGSFSTLEIQRTEQGDSAMYLCASSPHPGLDNEQFFGPGTRLTVL.

This clonotype has ten or more counts. This chain connects TRBV9 to TRBJ1-4; 7 bases are a match to TRBD1. The V gene end was trimmed by 3 bases and the J gene end by 5 bases; junction bases not matched to a gene: 7. Germline V gene data show CDR1 as SGDLS and CDR2 as YYNGEE. The CDR3 has 15 amino acids. The chain's CDR3 is CASSEEGQRNEKLFF. CDR3 coding DNA: TGTGCCAGCAGCGAGGAGGGACAGAGGAATGAAAAACTGTTTTTT.

This clonotype showed up many times. The chain employs TRBV20-1 and TRBJ1-2; 10 nucleotides match TRBD1. From germline, CDR1 is DFQATT and CDR2 SNEGSKA (reference sequence). The J segment lost 8 bases and the V segment lost 6 bases, leaving 12 bases of the junction unmatched. The CDR3 has 14 amino acids. In DNA form, the CDR3 reads TGCAGTGCCGCTGGACAGGGGGTGAGTGGAGGCTACACCTTC. Its protein is CSAAGQGVSGGYTF.

At least ten counts were recorded for this clonotype. This sequence joins TRBV18 and TRBJ1-1, with TRBD1 as a possible D gene (6 bases). Trimming took 8 bases from V and 2 from J, leaving 12 bases between them. This CDR3 is built from 13 residues. CDR1 is KGHSH, CDR2 LQKENI, per germline. The CDR3 nucleotides read TGTGCCAGCAGTCCTGGGGGCAACACTGAAGCTTTCTTT. It translates to CASSPGGNTEAFF.

This clonotype appeared many times. The chain couples TRBV5-4 to TRBJ2-4; 8 bases match TRBD1. CDR1 and CDR2 (germline): SGHNT, YYREEE (reference sequence). J lost 4 bases, V lost 4 bases, and 10 bases had no gene match. This CDR3 contains 16 residues. CDR3 loop: CASSEGLTGAKNIQYF. In nucleotides, the CDR3 is TGTGCCAGCAGCGAAGGCCTGACAGGGGCGAAAAACATTCAGTACTTC.

CDR3 sequence: CASSSGTLTDTQYF. In DNA form, the CDR3 reads TGTGCCAGCAGCTCCGGGACTTTGACAGATACGCAGTATTTT. The chain employs TRBV11-3 and TRBJ2-3, with D possibly TRBD2 on 6 matching bases. This CDR3 region has 14 residues. Trimming left V 4 bases short and J 3 bases short, with 11 bases between. Germline CDR1 is SGHNT and CDR2 is YENEEA.

This clonotype showed up many times. The V and J genes are TRBV7-3 and TRBJ2-1; a weak D match, TRBD2 (5 bases). Trimming stripped 0 bases from V and 5 bases from J, with 14 bases between. The germline V gene has CDR1 SGHTA and CDR2 FQGTGA. The CDR3 runs 16 residues. CDR3 protein: CASSLTGSGIDNEQFF. The CDR3 coding sequence is TGTGCCAGCAGCTTAACGGGCAGCGGCATTGACAATGAGCAGTTCTTC.

This clonotype was observed many times. The chain links TRBV10-3 to TRBJ1-2; D ambiguous. From germline, CDR1 is ENHRY and CDR2 SYGVKD. The CDR3 consists of 12 residues. V was pared by 0 bases and J by 7 bases, with 6 bases between. CDR3 in DNA: TGTGCCATCAGTGAGTCGGGAGGTGGCTACACCTTC. Translation: CAISESGGGYTF.

Many counts were recorded for this clonotype. One end of the junction fails to match germline, which may point to a read error. The V call is TRBV14, the J call TRBJ2-7, with D possibly matching TRBD2 (5 bases). In germline, CDR1 is SGHDN, CDR2 FVKESK. The CDR3 is 13 amino acids. The CDR3 coding sequence is TGCGCCAGCAGCCAGGACTCTACCTACGAGCAGTACTTC. Encoded protein: CASSQDSTYEQYF.

Ten or more counts support this clonotype. The rearrangement uses TRBV20-1 and TRBJ1-2; D is uncertain. There are 14 residues in the CDR3. Germline V lookup: CDR1 DFQATT, CDR2 SNEGSKA (reference sequence). V was pared by 6 bases and J by 0 bases, with 14 bases between. The CDR3 bases are TGCAGTGCCATGCGGCAGGATGCTAACTATGGCTACACCTTC. Translation gives CSAMRQDANYGYTF.

This clonotype came up many times. The chain is built from TRBV12-3 or TRBV12-4 and TRBJ1-1; no clear D. The CDR3 is 13 residues long. V lost 4 bases to trimming and J lost 8 bases, with 14 bases between them. The CDR3 DNA sequence: TGTGCCAGCAGTTCGGGGATGAGGAAGGAAGCTTTCTTT. Amino acids: CASSSGMRKEAFF.

The V call is TRBV7-8, the J call TRBJ2-3; 8 nucleotides match TRBD2. Trimming at V came to 4 bases and at J to 7 bases, leaving 7 bases not matched to a gene. CDR3 length: 14 residues. CDR1 SGHVS and CDR2 FQNEAQ come from the germline V gene. CDR3 sequence reads: CASSSLSGRNTQYF. The CDR3 DNA is TGTGCCAGCAGCTCGCTGAGCGGGAGAAATACGCAGTATTTT.

This clonotype was detected ten times or more. The J gene is TRBJ2-3, the V gene TRBV20-1, with 8 bases aligning to TRBD1. This CDR3 is built from 16 residues. Germline CDR1 and CDR2: DFQATT and SNEGSKA (reference sequence). After removal of 4 bases from V and 1 base from J, the junction contained 10 bases not matched to a gene. The CDR3 is CSANAGQGGGTDTQYF. Written as DNA, the CDR3 is TGCAGTGCTAACGCTGGACAGGGTGGGGGCACAGATACGCAGTATTTT.

This clonotype was observed at least ten times. The J gene is TRBJ2-6, the V gene TRBV12-3 or TRBV12-4; D is possibly TRBD2 (6 bases). The V end lost 3 bases, the J end lost 2 bases, and 17 bases lay between the germline ends. The CDR3 contains 18 residues. CDR3 bases: TGTGCCAGCAGTTTGGGGAGGTCCCGGCTTACTGGGGCCAACGTCCTGACTTTC. Protein sequence: CASSLGRSRLTGANVLTF.

A note on this clonotype: A far larger clone is only one base removed, so a read error is likely. The chain links TRBV12-3 or TRBV12-4 to TRBJ1-2; no reliable D call. CDR3 length: 15 residues. V shed 7 bases and J shed 0 bases, with 15 bases lying between them. CDR3 sequence (DNA): TGTGCCAGCACCCGTCGGTGGGAATCTAACTATGGCTACACCTTC. Its protein is CASTRRWESNYGYTF.

The table lists this clonotype with many counts. The V and J genes are TRBV10-3 and TRBJ2-7, with D possibly matching TRBD2 (5 bases). CDR3 length: 12 amino acids. Germline V lookup: CDR1 ENHRY, CDR2 SYGVKD. V was clipped by 3 bases and J by 4 bases, with 7 bases between them. The CDR3 region is CAISDGKYEQYF. The CDR3 DNA reads TGTGCCATCAGTGACGGGAAATACGAGCAGTACTTC.

Ten or more counts support this clonotype. The V call is TRBV24-1, the J call TRBJ1-1; the D is unclear. Germline lookup yields CDR1 KGHDR and CDR2 SFDVKD. Trimming removed 1 base from V and 7 bases from J, with 12 bases in between. The CDR3 extends over 14 amino acids. The CDR3 DNA reads as TGTGCCACCAGTGATTTCAGGTCCCCTTTTGAAGCTTTCTTT. Its protein is CATSDFRSPFEAFF.

In the case of this clonotype: Given a much more abundant clone one base away, this may be a read error. This sequence joins TRBV19 and TRBJ2-2, with D possibly TRBD1 on 7 matching bases. This CDR3 comprises 18 residues. The V gene's germline CDR1 is LNHDA and CDR2 SQIVND (reference sequence). The CDR3 bases are TGTGCCAGTAGTATTGCGTCTCGGGCAGGGGGGAGGACCGGGGAGCTGTCTTTT. It translates to CASSIASRAGGRTGELSF.

This clonotype was recorded many times. The chain couples TRBV20-1 to TRBJ1-1; no clear D. This CDR3 is built from 13 residues. Trimming removed 3 bases at V and 1 base at J, with 9 bases between. The V gene's germline CDR1 is DFQATT and CDR2 SNEGSKA (reference sequence). Here the CDR3 DNA reads TGCAGTGCTAGGGAGAATTCGAACACTGAAGCTTTCTTT. Translation gives CSARENSNTEAFF.

This clonotype has ten or more counts. The CDR3 sequence: CASSSLRTPTYEQYF. DNA of the CDR3: TGTGCCAGCAGCTCACTCAGGACTCCGACCTACGAGCAGTACTTC. The V and J genes are TRBV27 and TRBJ2-7, with D possibly TRBD2 on 5 matching bases. This CDR3 spans 15 amino acids. The V gene's germline CDR1 is MNHEY and CDR2 SMNVEV (reference sequence). Trimming pared 6 bases from V and 2 bases from J, leaving 17 bases between.

This clonotype was counted ten times or more. This chain links TRBV9 with TRBJ2-2; D gene ambiguous. The CDR3 has 15 amino acids. Trimming stripped 0 bases from V and 4 bases from J, with 10 bases between. CDR1 and CDR2 (germline): SGDLS, YYNGEE. In DNA, the CDR3 is TGTGCCAGCAGCGTAGCAGAACGGGTCACCGGGGAGCTGTTTTTT. This encodes CASSVAERVTGELFF.

About this clonotype itself: This may be a read error, as it is one base from a much larger clone. V is TRBV2 and J is TRBJ1-2, with 8 positions matching TRBD1. The germline V gene encodes CDR1 SNHLY and CDR2 FYNNEI. This CDR3 spans 14 amino acids. Germline trimming cut 6 bases from V and 2 bases from J; bases unmatched to any gene: 5. CDR3 loop: CASSSTGANYGYTF. CDR3 nucleotides: TGTGCCAGCAGCTCGACAGGGGCCAACTATGGCTACACCTTC.

In this sample, this clonotype turned up many times. The chain is built from TRBV12-3 or TRBV12-4 and TRBJ2-5; 7 nucleotides match TRBD2. Trimming removed 2 bases from V and 5 bases from J; junction bases left unmatched: 5. The CDR3 is 14 residues long. Here the CDR3 reads CASSLTGRGETQYF. CDR3 sequence (DNA): TGTGCCAGCAGTTTAACGGGGCGGGGGGAGACCCAGTACTTC.

The sample holds many counts of this clonotype. The chain uses TRBV20-1 and TRBJ1-1; no reliable D call. CDR1 is DFQATT, CDR2 SNEGSKA, per germline (reference sequence). The CDR3 runs 14 residues. With 3 bases removed from V and 0 bases from J, the gap between germline ends came to 11 bases. The CDR3 nucleotides read TGCAGTGCTAGGGCAGGCTCCATGAACACTGAAGCTTTCTTT. Translated: CSARAGSMNTEAFF.

Ten or more counts support this clonotype. The chain recombines TRBV12-3 or TRBV12-4 with TRBJ1-4; D gene ambiguous. This CDR3 is 12 amino acids long. V lost 6 bases and J lost 7, with 9 bases in between. CDR3 sequence (DNA): TGTGCCAGCAGAAGGACGGGTGAAAAACTGTTTTTT. Translation: CASRRTGEKLFF.

The chain has TRBV12-3 or TRBV12-4 and TRBJ2-1, with 7 bases lining up with TRBD2. V was pared by 3 bases and J by 8 bases, with 7 bases of the junction left unmatched. The CDR3 contains 14 residues. CDR3 DNA sequence: TGTGCCAGCAGTTTGGGAGGGAGTACGGATGAGCAGTTCTTC. Translated, it gives CASSLGGSTDEQFF.

V gene TRBV9 combines with J gene TRBJ2-6; the D is unclear. Looked up from germline, CDR1 is SGDLS and CDR2 is YYNGEE. Deletions cut 0 bases from V and 0 bases from J, with 10 bases between. The length of the CDR3 is 17 residues. The CDR3, as DNA: TGTGCCAGCAGCGTAGAGGTCGGATACTCTGGGGCCAACGTCCTGACTTTC. Amino acids: CASSVEVGYSGANVLTF.

This clonotype was counted many times. The V and J genes are TRBV11-2 and TRBJ2-7; the D call may be TRBD1 or TRBD2 (7 bases each). In germline, CDR1 is SGHAT, CDR2 FQNNGV. The CDR3 has 14 residues. Trimming took 8 bases from V and 5 from J, leaving 19 bases between them. CDR3 residues: CASGPGGAWDEQYF. The CDR3 coding sequence is TGTGCCAGCGGGCCAGGGGGGGCGTGGGACGAGCAGTACTTC. The entire variable domain, with the rest obtained from reference TRBV11-2 and TRBJ2-7, is as follows: EAGVAQSPRYKIIEKRQSVAFWCNPISGHATLYWYQQILGQGPKLLIQFQNNGVVDDSQLPKDRFSAERLKGVDSTLKIQPAKLEDSAVYLCASGPGGAWDEQYFGPGTRLTVT.

This clonotype was seen only a few times. The chain links TRBV5-4 to TRBJ2-2; either TRBD1 or TRBD2 may fit D (5 bases each). CDR1 SGHNT and CDR2 YYREEE come from the germline V gene (reference sequence). The CDR3 runs 13 residues. The V and J ends lost 4 bases and 6 bases respectively, with 10 bases between them. The CDR3 loop reads CASSPQEAGELFF. The CDR3 bases are TGTGCCAGCAGCCCACAGGAGGCCGGGGAGCTGTTTTTT.